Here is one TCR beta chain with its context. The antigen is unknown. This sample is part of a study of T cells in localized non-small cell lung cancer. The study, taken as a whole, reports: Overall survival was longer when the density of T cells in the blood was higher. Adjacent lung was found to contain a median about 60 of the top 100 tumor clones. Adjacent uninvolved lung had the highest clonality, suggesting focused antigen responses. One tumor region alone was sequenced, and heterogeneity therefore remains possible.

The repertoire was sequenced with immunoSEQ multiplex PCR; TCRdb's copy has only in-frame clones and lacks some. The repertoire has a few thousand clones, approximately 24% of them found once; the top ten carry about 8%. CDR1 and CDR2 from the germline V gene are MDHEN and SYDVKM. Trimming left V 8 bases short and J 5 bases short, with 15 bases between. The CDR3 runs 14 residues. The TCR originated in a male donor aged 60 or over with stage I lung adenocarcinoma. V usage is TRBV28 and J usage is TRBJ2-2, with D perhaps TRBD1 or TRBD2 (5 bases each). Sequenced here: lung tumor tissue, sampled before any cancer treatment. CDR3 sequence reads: CASGGQVVTGELFF. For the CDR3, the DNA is TGTGCCAGCGGGGGTCAGGTGGTGACCGGGGAGCTGTTTTTT.